Each of the 17 T cell receptor beta chains below was sequenced from the same sample in a study of T cell responses to AZD1222 COVID-19 vaccine. Clones were sequenced by immunoSEQ multiplex PCR, and TCRdb holds only the in-frame ones, with some missing. The repertoire consists of roughly 130,000 clones, with 88% occurring once and the leading ten covering roughly 8%. This sample comprised peripheral blood, obtained on day 0 of AZD1222 vaccination. Receptor source: an adult in good health.

This chain joins TRBV27 and TRBJ2-7; 7 nucleotides match TRBD1. Trimming at V came to 6 bases and at J to 2 bases, leaving 10 bases not matched to a gene. The germline V gene has CDR1 MNHEY and CDR2 SMNVEV (reference sequence). The length of the CDR3 is 15 residues. The CDR3 coding sequence is TGTGCCAGCAGGTCTACAGGGGCAAACGCCTACGAGCAGTACTTC. It specifies CASRSTGANAYEQYF.

The chain links TRBV6-2 or TRBV6-3 to TRBJ2-5, with D perhaps matching TRBD1 or TRBD2 (5 bases each). The CDR3 length is 15 residues. Trimming cost V 2 bases and J 5 bases, with 15 bases left between them. Germline assignment: CDR1 MNHEY and CDR2 SVGEGT. Here the CDR3 reads CASSYLGDPQETQYF. Here the CDR3 DNA reads TGTGCCAGCAGTTACCTGGGGGACCCCCAGGAGACCCAGTACTTC.

The chain uses TRBV28 and TRBJ1-2; the match to TRBD1 covers 7 bases. This CDR3 has 15 residues. V dropped 6 bases and J dropped 4; count of bases not matched to a gene: 11. CDR1 and CDR2 (germline): MDHEN, SYDVKM. The CDR3 loop reads CASRLRQGFGYGYTF. The CDR3 DNA is TGTGCCAGCAGGCTGCGACAGGGCTTTGGCTATGGCTACACCTTC.

This chain uses TRBV30 with TRBJ1-2, with 8 bases identical to TRBD1. J was trimmed by 1 base and V by 5 bases; bases with no gene match: 0. The germline V gene encodes CDR1 GTSNPN and CDR2 SVGIG (reference sequence). The CDR3 is 12 residues long. The CDR3, as DNA: TGTGCCTGGGACAGGGGTAACTATGGCTACACCTTC. This codes for CAWDRGNYGYTF.

This chain connects TRBV12-5 to TRBJ2-7; D is undetermined. CDR1 LGHNT and CDR2 FRNRAP come from the germline V gene. The CDR3 is 13 amino acids. Trimming removed 0 bases at V and 4 bases at J, with 7 bases between. CDR3 loop: CASGLVTRYEQYF. Written as DNA, the CDR3 is TGTGCTAGTGGTTTGGTAACCAGGTACGAGCAGTACTTC.

CDR3 sequence (DNA): TGTGCCACCAGCAGAGATGGAATGGTTTCGGGCAATCAGCCCCAGCATTTT. Its protein product is CATSRDGMVSGNQPQHF. V is TRBV15 and J is TRBJ1-5; D call uncertain. Looked up from germline, CDR1 is LNHNV and CDR2 is YYDKDF (reference sequence). CDR3 length: 17 amino acids. The V end was cut by 0 bases, the J end by 2 bases, with 14 bases between.

The chain joins TRBV11-3 to TRBJ2-3; the D gene is possibly TRBD2 (6 bases). Trimming left V 0 bases short and J 5 bases short, with 12 bases between. The CDR3 contains 15 residues. Germline V CDR1 and CDR2: SGHNT, YENEEA. CDR3 loop: CASSLEGGLGDTQYF. As DNA, the CDR3 is TGTGCCAGCAGCTTAGAGGGAGGCCTGGGAGATACGCAGTATTTT.

The CDR3: CASSYSIPREFQPQHF. The CDR3 region has the DNA TGTGCCAGCAGTTACTCGATTCCAAGGGAGTTTCAGCCCCAGCATTTT. The J gene is TRBJ1-5, the V gene TRBV6-7; D is undetermined. TRBV6-7 is sorted into the ORF group, with uncertain function. V lost 0 bases, J lost 6 bases, and 15 bases lay in between. This CDR3 contains 16 residues.

In its sample, this clone was seen once. The J gene is TRBJ2-2, the V gene TRBV11-2; D unresolved. The CDR3 is 13 amino acids. CDR1 SGHAT and CDR2 FQNNGV come from the germline V gene. V gave up 2 bases and J gave up 4 bases, with 5 bases separating them. For the CDR3, the DNA is TGTGCCAGCAGCTTAAGCGCCACCGGGGAGCTGTTTTTT. Amino acids: CASSLSATGELFF.

The rearrangement uses TRBV19 and TRBJ1-3; D uncertain. Between the trimmed V and J ends, which lost 5 bases and 0 bases, there was a span of 17 bases. The germline CDR1 and CDR2 sequences are LNHDA and SQIVND (reference sequence). The length of the CDR3 is 17 residues. The CDR3 here is CASSVSLQRSSGNTIYF. CDR3 DNA sequence: TGTGCCAGTAGTGTGTCCCTACAGAGAAGCTCTGGAAACACCATATATTTT.

V usage is TRBV7-2 and J usage is TRBJ1-3, with D perhaps matching TRBD1 (6 bases). Germline CDR1 is SGHTA and CDR2 is FQGNSA. This CDR3 comprises 16 residues. With 2 bases removed from V and 4 bases from J, the gap between germline ends came to 15 bases. The CDR3 spells CASSLFLRTAGNTIYF. The CDR3 DNA follows: TGTGCCAGCAGCTTATTTTTACGGACAGCAGGAAACACCATATATTTT.

V and J are TRBV6-1 and TRBJ2-7, with D uncertain. This CDR3 comprises 16 residues. Germline CDR1 reads MNHNS; CDR2 reads SASEGT. Trimming removed 1 base from V and 0 bases from J, with 13 bases in between. Written as DNA, the CDR3 is TGTGCCAGCAGTGAAGTCGGCCGGTTTAGCTCCTACGAGCAGTACTTC. As protein: CASSEVGRFSSYEQYF.

This clone was observed a single time. This chain joins TRBV6-5 and TRBJ1-1; TRBD1 might be the D (5 bases). The germline CDR1 and CDR2 sequences are MNHEY and SVGAGI. The CDR3 runs 14 residues. V gave up 8 bases and J gave up 6 bases, with 19 bases separating them. The CDR3 protein is CASAAREGSSEAFF. The DNA of the CDR3 is TGTGCCAGCGCGGCCAGGGAGGGGAGCTCTGAAGCTTTCTTT.

The chain carries TRBV10-3 and TRBJ1-2, with 8 bases lining up with TRBD1. CDR3 length: 12 residues. The V gene end was trimmed by 7 bases and the J gene end by 4 bases; junction bases not matched to a gene: 2. In germline, CDR1 is ENHRY, CDR2 SYGVKD. The CDR3 DNA sequence: TGTGCCATCACTGACAGGGGCTATGGCTACACCTTC. Protein: CAITDRGYGYTF.

CDR3 in amino acids: CASSESGTGVHQPQHF. In DNA form, the CDR3 reads TGTGCCAGCAGTGAAAGCGGGACAGGGGTACATCAGCCCCAGCATTTT. The chain couples TRBV6-1 to TRBJ1-5, with TRBD1 identical over 10 bases. J lost 5 bases, V lost 2 bases, and 6 bases had no gene match. The CDR3 sequence is 16 residues long. Germline CDR1 and CDR2: MNHNS and SASEGT.

This CDR3 is CASSPIGRADTQYF. The CDR3 bases are TGTGCCAGCAGCCCCATAGGACGCGCAGATACGCAGTATTTT. The chain carries TRBV7-3 and TRBJ2-3; D gene ambiguous. The CDR3 loop spans 14 amino acids. CDR1 is SGHTA, CDR2 FQGTGA, per germline. Trimming cost V 5 bases and J 4 bases, with 13 bases left between them.

In this sample, this clone turned up a few times. The CDR3 bases are TGTGCCATCAGTGAGTCGACGAACAGGGGGGTTCCTAACTATGGCTACACCTTC. Translated: CAISESTNRGVPNYGYTF. V gene TRBV10-3 combines with J gene TRBJ1-2; the match to TRBD1 covers 8 bases. V lost 0 bases to trimming and J lost 0 bases; unmatched junction nucleotides: 9. This CDR3 spans 18 amino acids. Germline CDR1 and CDR2: ENHRY and SYGVKD.